The 21 T cell receptor beta chains below were found in one sample sequenced in a study of T cell repertoires in cytomegalovirus infection. TCRdb reprocessed the reads via MiXCR and lists one record per CDR3 protein. In the table there are about 570,000 distinct CDR3 sequences, around two fifths of which are singletons. Their antigen targets remain unknown. The sample consisted of cultured PBMCs, taken from culture after CMV antigen stimulation. The source is a human donor in good health (CMV status not recorded). Some clones in this sample may be carry-over from other donors' samples.

The J gene is TRBJ1-4, the V gene TRBV29-1, with TRBD1 matching over 7 bases. Per germline, CDR1 SQVTM and CDR2 ANQGSEA. CDR3 length: 14 amino acids. V shed 7 bases, J shed 2 bases, and the junction held 7 bases outside the gene matches. The CDR3 loop is CSGKGAGTNEKLFF. In DNA, the CDR3 is TGCAGCGGGAAGGGGGCTGGGACTAATGAAAAACTGTTTTTT.

The V call is TRBV2, the J call TRBJ2-5, with D perhaps being TRBD1 or TRBD2 (6 bases each). The CDR3 is 16 residues long. Germline V gene sequence: CDR1 SNHLY, CDR2 FYNNEI. Trimming left V 2 bases short and J 2 bases short, with 15 bases between. The DNA for the CDR3 is TGTGCCAGCAGTGAAATAGGGGGGCCCTCACAAGAGACCCAGTACTTC. It yields the protein CASSEIGGPSQETQYF.

The chain couples TRBV7-2 to TRBJ2-7; TRBD2 agrees at 7 bases. Germline V gene data show CDR1 as SGHTA and CDR2 as FQGNSA. This CDR3 comprises 15 residues. V dropped 3 bases and J dropped 0; count of bases not matched to a gene: 5. CDR3 bases: TGTGCCAGCAGCTTTCGTAGCGGGCACTCCTACGAGCAGTACTTC. Translation gives CASSFRSGHSYEQYF.

This chain uses TRBV7-4 with TRBJ2-5; the D is unclear. Germline assignment: CDR1 SGHVT and CDR2 SQSDAQ. The CDR3 has 11 amino acids. Trimming took 1 base from V and 10 from J, leaving 7 bases between them. CDR3 sequence reads: CASSLGVHQYF. The CDR3, as DNA: TGTGCCAGCAGCTTAGGTGTGCACCAGTACTTC.

The chain couples TRBV5-4 to TRBJ2-1; possible D gene TRBD1, 6 bases. CDR1 and CDR2 from the germline V gene are SGHNT and YYREEE (reference sequence). Trimming shortened V by 2 bases and J by 9 bases, and 12 bases separated the two germline ends. The CDR3 runs to 13 residues. The CDR3 loop is CASSFNRELEQFF. CDR3 nucleotides: TGTGCCAGCAGCTTTAACAGGGAGCTTGAGCAGTTCTTC.

This clonotype has at least ten counts. This chain joins TRBV7-2 and TRBJ2-2; 7 bases agree with TRBD2. Germline V lookup: CDR1 SGHTA, CDR2 FQGNSA. The CDR3 length is 14 residues. J gave up 5 bases and V 2 bases, and 2 bases lay outside the gene matches. The CDR3 spells CASSLSAGTGELFF. DNA for the CDR3: TGTGCCAGCAGCTTATCAGCGGGAACCGGGGAGCTGTTTTTT.

In its sample, this clonotype was seen many times. J is TRBJ2-7 and V is TRBV4-3; D is possibly TRBD1 or TRBD2 (5 bases each). The germline V and J ends were trimmed by 0 bases and 2 bases, with 11 bases remaining between them. Looked up from germline, CDR1 is LGHNA and CDR2 is YSLEER. This CDR3 is built from 15 residues. As DNA, the CDR3 is TGCGCCAGCAGCCAAGAGGGGGTTCCCGCCTACGAGCAGTACTTC. This gives the protein CASSQEGVPAYEQYF.

This chain connects TRBV19 to TRBJ2-2; a possible D gene is TRBD1 (6 bases). The germline V and J ends were trimmed by 5 bases and 3 bases, with 19 bases remaining between them. CDR3 length: 17 residues. Germline lookup yields CDR1 LNHDA and CDR2 SQIVND (reference sequence). The CDR3 region is CASSLTGITLDTGELFF. The CDR3 DNA reads TGTGCCAGTAGTCTTACAGGGATTACATTGGACACCGGGGAGCTGTTTTTT.

The chain links TRBV3-1 to TRBJ2-1; D is possibly TRBD2 (6 bases). Germline assignment: CDR1 LGHDT and CDR2 YNNKEL (reference sequence). Trimming cost V 4 bases and J 1 base, with 17 bases left between them. The CDR3 is made up of 17 amino acids. This CDR3 reads CASSPHPGDGSYNEQFF. In nucleotides, the CDR3 is TGTGCCAGCAGCCCCCACCCGGGGGACGGGTCCTACAATGAGCAGTTCTTC.

This clonotype was picked up many times. The gene calls are TRBV27 and TRBJ2-3; TRBD1 matches at 8 bases. In germline, CDR1 is MNHEY, CDR2 SMNVEV (reference sequence). The length of the CDR3 is 15 residues. V lost 2 bases to trimming and J lost 3 bases; unmatched junction nucleotides: 4. The CDR3 DNA is TGTGCCAGCAGTTTAAACACAGGGGGGACAGATACGCAGTATTTT. It is translated as CASSLNTGGTDTQYF.

This clonotype occurred a few times. The chain joins TRBV7-2 to TRBJ2-7; 7 bases are a match to TRBD2. CDR1 is SGHTA, CDR2 FQGNSA, per germline. Trimming removed 5 bases from V and 10 bases from J; junction bases left unmatched: 14. The CDR3 runs to 14 residues. CDR3 sequence (DNA): TGTGCCAGCAGCCGTCCGGGACTACCACCGGAACAGTACTTC. This codes for CASSRPGLPPEQYF.

The chain combines TRBV19 with TRBJ1-2; the D gene is possibly TRBD1 (5 bases). The germline V gene has CDR1 LNHDA and CDR2 SQIVND (reference sequence). With 7 bases removed from V and 7 bases from J, the gap between germline ends came to 25 bases. CDR3 length: 16 amino acids. The CDR3: CASMPTAGAASSGYTF. The CDR3 nucleotides read TGTGCCAGTATGCCAACTGCCGGGGCGGCGTCAAGTGGCTACACCTTC. Full variable domain (missing parts from reference TRBV19 and TRBJ1-2): DGGITQSPKYLFRKEGQNVTLSCEQNLNHDAMYWYRQDPGQGLRLIYYSQIVNDFQKGDIAEGYSVSREKKESFPLTVTSAQKNPTAFYLCASMPTAGAASSGYTFGSGTRLTVV.

The rearrangement uses TRBV19 and TRBJ1-5; 10 bases map to TRBD1. J was trimmed by 3 bases and V by 5 bases; bases with no gene match: 4. Per the germline V gene, CDR1 is LNHDA and CDR2 is SQIVND (reference sequence). The CDR3 is made up of 15 amino acids. The CDR3 loop is CASSAGTGDNQPQHF. CDR3 sequence (DNA): TGTGCCAGTAGTGCGGGGACAGGGGACAATCAGCCCCAGCATTTT.

The chain has TRBV6-6 and TRBJ2-5; the D is unclear. The CDR3 has 14 residues. Germline V lookup: CDR1 MNHNY, CDR2 SVGAGI (reference sequence). V was shortened by 4 bases and J by 1 base, with 10 bases between the two germline ends. CDR3 region: CASSSQGPQETQYF. As DNA, the CDR3 is TGTGCCAGCAGTTCGCAAGGTCCCCAAGAGACCCAGTACTTC.

The chain employs TRBV20-1 and TRBJ1-2, with no clear D. The CDR3 is made up of 11 amino acids. Looked up from germline, CDR1 is DFQATT and CDR2 is SNEGSKA (reference sequence). V lost 2 bases and J lost 13, with 14 bases in between. The CDR3 reads CSARMGNSFTF. The CDR3 DNA is TGCAGTGCTAGAATGGGGAATAGTTTCACCTTC.

This clonotype was detected only a few times. The chain links TRBV4-1 to TRBJ1-1; TRBD1 is a possible D gene (5 bases). CDR3 size: 15 residues. Trimming left V 4 bases short and J 0 bases short, with 12 bases between. Germline CDR1 is MGHRA and CDR2 is YSYEKL. CDR3 nucleotide sequence: TGCGCCAGCAGCCGCGCGGGGGGGGTGAACACTGAAGCTTTCTTT. Translation: CASSRAGGVNTEAFF.

The rearrangement uses TRBV12-3 or TRBV12-4 and TRBJ2-7; D ambiguous. CDR3 length: 14 residues. The V and J ends lost 6 bases and 3 bases respectively, with 15 bases between them. This CDR3 reads CASSPEIIGYEQYF. The DNA of the CDR3 is TGTGCCAGCAGCCCCGAGATAATTGGCTACGAGCAGTACTTC.

The table lists this clonotype with a few counts. The rearrangement joins TRBV19 to TRBJ1-4; the D gene is possibly TRBD1 (6 bases). The CDR3 sequence is 18 residues long. Between the trimmed V and J ends, which lost 5 bases and 0 bases, there was a span of 19 bases. The germline V gene encodes CDR1 LNHDA and CDR2 SQIVND (reference sequence). Written as DNA, the CDR3 is TGTGCCAGTAGTCGCTTCCGGACAGCCAGAGCAACTAATGAAAAACTGTTTTTT. As protein: CASSRFRTARATNEKLFF.

This chain joins TRBV11-3 and TRBJ2-6; either TRBD1 or TRBD2 may supply D (5 bases each). Germline V lookup: CDR1 SGHNT, CDR2 YENEEA. This CDR3 spans 20 amino acids. Deletions cut 5 bases from V and 2 bases from J, with 25 bases between. CDR3 residues: CASSLLVRGDGLPGANVLTF. The DNA of the CDR3 is TGTGCCAGCAGCCTCTTAGTAAGAGGGGACGGGCTCCCTGGGGCCAACGTCCTGACTTTC.

This clonotype has only a few counts. V and J are TRBV7-8 and TRBJ1-6; D is perhaps TRBD1 (6 bases). Per the germline V gene, CDR1 is SGHVS and CDR2 is FQNEAQ. The V gene lost 2 bases and the J gene lost 7 bases, with 12 bases spanning the gap. The CDR3 length is 15 residues. CDR3 in amino acids: CASSLMGQGNSPLHF. In DNA form, the CDR3 reads TGTGCCAGCAGCTTAATGGGACAAGGGAATTCACCCCTCCACTTT.

V usage is TRBV4-1 and J usage is TRBJ2-3; 10 bases are a match to TRBD2. Germline assignment: CDR1 MGHRA and CDR2 YSYEKL. The CDR3 totals 16 residues. The junction had 6 bases not matched to a gene; V was cut back by 6 bases and J by 0 bases. The chain's CDR3 is CASRRTSGTSTDTQYF. CDR3 bases: TGCGCCAGCAGACGCACTAGCGGGACTAGCACAGATACGCAGTATTTT.